The clone carrying this T cell receptor beta chain was detected only a few times. The data are from a study of T cells in Graves' hyperthyroidism and ophthalmopathy. Using RNA transcripts as the source, TCR beta CDR3 regions were amplified. The HTBI primer set served for first-round RT-PCR of the TCR CDR3. Via MiXCR, TCRdb re-called the multiplex PCR reads, giving one row per CDR3 protein. The table lists over 700,000 distinct CDR3 sequences, 38% of them singletons, with around 10% in the top ten. Germline CDR1 reads LNHDA; CDR2 reads SQIVND (reference sequence). Trimming removed 7 bases from V and 4 bases from J; junction bases left unmatched: 4. The CDR3 has 14 residues.

This sequence was found in a man aged 18 to 30 with Graves' hyperthyroidism. The chain is built from TRBV19 and TRBJ1-5, with 10 bases fitting TRBD1. Sequenced material: blood. This CDR3 is CASTEDRGNQPQHF. Written as DNA, the CDR3 is TGTGCCAGTACCGAGGACAGGGGGAATCAGCCCCAGCATTTT.